The 25 T cell receptor beta chains given below trace back to one sample, sequenced in a study of PD-1 blockade in classical Hodgkin lymphoma. Profiled with immunoSEQ multiplex PCR; TCRdb holds only in-frame clones, not every one. The sample includes under 45,000 clones, 55% to 70% seen only once; the top ten take over 2%. Indicated time point: cycle 4 day 1 (C4D1), after more than 5 weeks of nivolumab. Autologous stem cell transplantation was followed by relapse in every patient, and brentuximab vedotin exposure varied. The sequencing here drew on peripheral blood mononuclear cells (PBMCs), taken before the fourth cycle of nivolumab. The receptor set was obtained from a human donor with classical Hodgkin lymphoma.

This chain uses TRBV6-1 with TRBJ1-4; D unresolved. V lost 5 bases and J lost 7, with 11 bases in between. The CDR3 is 13 residues long. Germline CDR1 reads MNHNS; CDR2 reads SASEGT. The CDR3 nucleotides read TGTGCCAGCAGTCTCGTTGGCCCTGAAAAACTGTTTTTT. This gives the protein CASSLVGPEKLFF.

This chain uses TRBV7-2 with TRBJ2-3; 7 bases fit TRBD1. Germline V CDR1 and CDR2: SGHTA, FQGNSA. The CDR3 extends over 14 amino acids. Unmatched junction bases numbered 4, after V lost 1 base and J lost 6 bases. The CDR3 is CASSLGRGSDTQYF. In DNA form, the CDR3 reads TGTGCCAGCAGCTTAGGCAGGGGGAGTGATACGCAGTATTTT.

The chain recombines TRBV5-1 with TRBJ1-1, with D unresolved. Trimming pared 0 bases from V and 1 base from J, leaving 13 bases between. This CDR3 has 16 residues. From germline, CDR1 is SGHRS and CDR2 YFSETQ. Here the CDR3 DNA reads TGCGCCAGCAGCTTGGTGGGTTTGGAACAGAACACTGAAGCTTTCTTT. Translation: CASSLVGLEQNTEAFF.

The CDR3 loop reads CASTDGNTIYF. In DNA form, the CDR3 reads TGTGCCAGCACTGATGGAAACACCATATATTTT. The chain is built from TRBV18 and TRBJ1-3; no definite D call. Germline V CDR1 and CDR2: KGHSH, LQKENI. V was clipped by 8 bases and J by 3 bases, with 5 bases between them. The CDR3 contains 11 residues.

CDR3 region: CASSFSTKANYGYTF. CDR3 DNA sequence: TGTGCCAGCAGCTTTTCCACCAAAGCTAACTATGGCTACACCTTC. The V and J genes are TRBV7-9 and TRBJ1-2; D gene ambiguous. Between the trimmed V and J ends, which lost 3 bases and 0 bases, there was a span of 11 bases. CDR3 length: 15 residues. Germline V gene data show CDR1 as SEHNR and CDR2 as FQNEAQ (reference sequence). Full variable domain (rest looked up from reference TRBV7-9 and TRBJ1-2): DTGVSQNPRHKITKRGQNVTFRCDPISEHNRLYWYRQTLGQGPEFLTYFQNEAQLEKSRLLSDRFSAERPKGSFSTLEIQRTEQGDSAMYLCASSFSTKANYGYTFGSGTRLTVV.

The rearrangement links TRBV19 to TRBJ2-1; 9 positions agree with TRBD1. This CDR3 is built from 15 residues. V lost 4 bases, J lost 3 bases, and 4 bases stayed unmatched. CDR1 and CDR2 from the germline V gene are LNHDA and SQIVND (reference sequence). CDR3 in DNA: TGTGCCAGTAGTACCGACAGGGGGTTCTACAATGAGCAGTTCTTC. Translated, it gives CASSTDRGFYNEQFF.

The chain carries TRBV11-2 and TRBJ2-7, with D tentatively TRBD1 (6 bases). This CDR3 region has 14 residues. Trimming removed 1 base at V and 4 bases at J, with 11 bases between. CDR1 is SGHAT, CDR2 FQNNGV, per germline. The CDR3 nucleotides read TGTGCCAGCAGCTTAGGGAGACAGGCATACGAGCAGTACTTC. This codes for CASSLGRQAYEQYF.

The rearrangement links TRBV6-1 to TRBJ2-2; D remains ambiguous. The CDR3 has 17 residues. The germline V gene has CDR1 MNHNS and CDR2 SASEGT. V gave up 2 bases and J gave up 5 bases, with 18 bases separating them. In nucleotides, the CDR3 is TGTGCCAGCAGTGAAAATTGGCAGAGCGTAGGTACCGGGGAGCTGTTTTTT. Its protein product is CASSENWQSVGTGELFF.

The rearrangement uses TRBV7-9 and TRBJ1-4; D might be TRBD1 (6 bases). The CDR3 extends over 13 amino acids. Germline assignment: CDR1 SEHNR and CDR2 FQNEAQ (reference sequence). V lost 8 bases, J lost 8 bases, and 15 bases lay in between. The CDR3 reads CASSAYTGEKLFF. The CDR3 DNA is TGTGCCAGCTCAGCTTATACAGGGGAAAAACTGTTTTTT.

The V and J genes are TRBV2 and TRBJ1-1; D is undetermined. Trimming cost V 7 bases and J 2 bases, with 11 bases left between them. The CDR3 is made up of 13 amino acids. Germline values: CDR1 SNHLY, CDR2 FYNNEI. The CDR3 here is CASIREINTEAFF. The CDR3 DNA reads TGTGCCAGCATAAGGGAAATAAACACTGAAGCTTTCTTT.

A few counts support this clone. The CDR3 sequence: CASSQDKTGGTEAFF. CDR3 nucleotides: TGTGCCAGCAGCCAAGACAAAACAGGGGGCACTGAAGCTTTCTTT. The chain has TRBV4-2 and TRBJ1-1; 8 nucleotides match TRBD1. CDR3 length equals 15 residues. Per the germline V gene, CDR1 is LGHNA and CDR2 is YNFKEQ. Trimming at V came to 0 bases and at J to 4 bases, leaving 4 bases not matched to a gene.

In this sample, this clone turned up many times. The chain recombines TRBV5-4 with TRBJ2-7; D could derive from TRBD1 or TRBD2 (6 bases each). CDR1 SGHNT and CDR2 YYREEE come from the germline V gene (reference sequence). Trimming left V 0 bases short and J 6 bases short, with 10 bases between. The CDR3 is 13 amino acids. DNA of the CDR3: TGTGCCAGCAGCTTGGGGAGGGGGTCCGAGCAGTACTTC. This codes for CASSLGRGSEQYF.

This CDR3 reads CASSQAPVSYEQYF. For the CDR3, the DNA is TGTGCCAGCAGCCAAGCTCCAGTGTCCTACGAGCAGTACTTC. The chain couples TRBV4-2 to TRBJ2-7; D gene uncertain. This CDR3 contains 14 residues. V was trimmed by 1 base and J by 1 base, leaving 8 bases between them. Germline-derived CDR1 and CDR2 are LGHNA and YNFKEQ.

The genes are TRBV7-2 and TRBJ2-1; no firm D call. Trimming shortened V by 6 bases and J by 1 base, and 16 bases separated the two germline ends. Germline lookup yields CDR1 SGHTA and CDR2 FQGNSA. This CDR3 is 16 amino acids long. CDR3 DNA: TGTGCCAGCAGTCCGCCTCGAGTGACATCCTACAATGAGCAGTTCTTC. Amino acids: CASSPPRVTSYNEQFF.

By share, this clone ranks as medium-sized. V gene TRBV2 combines with J gene TRBJ2-1; the match to TRBD1 covers 8 bases. Germline V lookup: CDR1 SNHLY, CDR2 FYNNEI. The CDR3 runs to 15 residues. V dropped 8 bases and J dropped 4; count of bases not matched to a gene: 10. CDR3 in DNA: TGTGCCAGCGGGTCCCCGGGACAGGAGTACAATGAGCAGTTCTTC. Protein: CASGSPGQEYNEQFF.

This chain connects TRBV5-4 to TRBJ2-5, with a tentative D call TRBD1 (6 bases). CDR1 and CDR2 from the germline V gene are SGHNT and YYREEE (reference sequence). CDR3 length: 14 amino acids. With 0 bases removed from V and 2 bases from J, the gap between germline ends came to 8 bases. The CDR3 region has the DNA TGTGCCAGCAGCTTGGACAGGGTTCAAGAGACCCAGTACTTC. Amino acids: CASSLDRVQETQYF.

As concerns this clone: Other DNA variants within this sample encode the same CDR3. The chain is built from TRBV11-2 and TRBJ2-7; D may match TRBD1 or TRBD2 (6 bases each). This CDR3 is 14 amino acids long. Trimming removed 5 bases from V and 1 base from J, with 12 bases in between. Per germline, CDR1 SGHAT and CDR2 FQNNGV. CDR3: CASSIEGGSYEQYF. CDR3 DNA sequence: TGTGCCAGCAGCATCGAGGGGGGATCCTACGAGCAGTACTTC.

This chain joins TRBV7-6 and TRBJ1-6, with no clear D. The CDR3 runs 16 residues. Germline assignment: CDR1 SGHVS and CDR2 FNYEAQ. The V gene lost 1 base and the J gene lost 8 bases, with 15 bases spanning the gap. CDR3 coding DNA: TGTGCCAGCAGCTTAGGTCGCGGCTCGGCAGATTCACCCCTCCACTTT. Translating gives CASSLGRGSADSPLHF.

The V call is TRBV6-5, the J call TRBJ2-1; 14 nucleotides agree with TRBD2. J gave up 9 bases and V 5 bases, and 6 bases lay outside the gene matches. This CDR3 is 15 amino acids long. The germline CDR1 and CDR2 sequences are MNHEY and SVGAGI. The DNA for the CDR3 is TGTGCCAGCAGTCCGAGACTAGCGGGGGGGCCTGAGCAGTTCTTC. It encodes CASSPRLAGGPEQFF.

The chain couples TRBV27 to TRBJ2-5; D gene ambiguous. The end of the DNA fits TRBJ2-7 better, so the J call may be wrong. This CDR3 is built from 13 residues. Germline assignment: CDR1 MNHEY and CDR2 SMNVEV (reference sequence). CDR3 sequence reads: CASSFGPHYEQYF. For the CDR3, the DNA is TGTGCCAGCAGTTTTGGGCCCCATTACGAGCAGTACTTC.

This chain connects TRBV6-1 to TRBJ2-5; 8 bases line up with TRBD2. The CDR3 contains 13 residues. With V trimmed by 8 bases and J by 5 bases, 7 bases remained unmatched. The germline V gene has CDR1 MNHNS and CDR2 SASEGT. CDR3 coding DNA: TGTGCCAGCTGGACTAGCATTAGGGAGACCCAGTACTTC. Encoded protein: CASWTSIRETQYF.

This chain joins TRBV7-9 and TRBJ1-2; D is perhaps TRBD1 (5 bases). V was clipped by 4 bases and J by 0 bases, with 15 bases between them. Germline CDR1 and CDR2: SEHNR and FQNEAQ (reference sequence). This CDR3 region has 16 residues. The CDR3 here is CASSSPGWGSNYGYTF. The CDR3 DNA reads as TGTGCCAGCAGCTCCCCCGGATGGGGCTCTAACTATGGCTACACCTTC.

The gene calls are TRBV28 and TRBJ2-3; D is unclear. Trimming removed 5 bases at V and 2 bases at J, with 17 bases between. From germline, CDR1 is MDHEN and CDR2 SYDVKM. The CDR3 totals 16 residues. CDR3 nucleotides: TGTGCCAGCAGTACCGTAGAGGCGGTCGACACAGATACGCAGTATTTT. Residues: CASSTVEAVDTDTQYF.

The J gene is TRBJ2-7, the V gene TRBV4-1, with a weak D call TRBD2 (5 bases). Germline V gene sequence: CDR1 MGHRA, CDR2 YSYEKL. The CDR3 covers 13 residues. V was trimmed by 7 bases and J by 5 bases, leaving 15 bases between them. CDR3 residues: CASKSPGSHEQYF. For the CDR3, the DNA is TGCGCCAGCAAAAGTCCGGGGTCACACGAGCAGTACTTC.

V and J are TRBV9 and TRBJ1-1; D is undetermined. Per germline, CDR1 SGDLS and CDR2 YYNGEE. Trimming stripped 2 bases from V and 4 bases from J, with 9 bases between. This CDR3 has 13 amino acids. The CDR3 DNA reads TGTGCCAGCAGCGTCGGTTGGAGCACTGAAGCTTTCTTT. It translates to CASSVGWSTEAFF. Filled out from reference TRBV9 and TRBJ1-1, the complete variable domain reads DSGVTQTPKHLITATGQRVTLRCSPRSGDLSVYWYQQSLDQGLQFLIQYYNGEERAKGNILERFSAQQFPDLHSELNLSSLELGDSALYFCASSVGWSTEAFFGQGTRLTVV.